This T cell receptor beta chain was sequenced for a study of blood T cell repertoires in COVID-19. Profiled with immunoSEQ multiplex PCR; TCRdb holds only in-frame clones, not every one. The sample lists roughly 150,000 clones, 70% to 90% occurring once. This clone was counted a single time. Germline V lookup: CDR1 SNHLY, CDR2 FYNNEI. The junction had 3 bases not matched to a gene; V was cut back by 5 bases and J by 0 bases. This CDR3 spans 14 amino acids. Sample: peripheral blood. The receptor was derived from a woman of 80 years or more with acute or convalescent COVID-19. This rearrangement joins TRBV2 to TRBJ1-2; 7 bases agree with TRBD1. The CDR3 region is CASSPTGTNYGYTF. In DNA, the CDR3 is TGTGCCAGCAGTCCGACAGGGACTAACTATGGCTACACCTTC.